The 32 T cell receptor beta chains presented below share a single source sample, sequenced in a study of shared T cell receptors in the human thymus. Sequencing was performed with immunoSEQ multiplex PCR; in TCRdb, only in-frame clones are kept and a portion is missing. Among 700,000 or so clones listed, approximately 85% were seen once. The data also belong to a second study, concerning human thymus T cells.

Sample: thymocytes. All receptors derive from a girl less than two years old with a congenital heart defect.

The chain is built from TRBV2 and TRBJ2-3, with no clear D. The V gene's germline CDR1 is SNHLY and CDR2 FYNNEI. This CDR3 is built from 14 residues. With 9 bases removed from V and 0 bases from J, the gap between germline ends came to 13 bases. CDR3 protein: CARKQIPSTDTQYF. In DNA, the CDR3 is TGTGCCAGAAAACAGATCCCTAGCACAGATACGCAGTATTTT.

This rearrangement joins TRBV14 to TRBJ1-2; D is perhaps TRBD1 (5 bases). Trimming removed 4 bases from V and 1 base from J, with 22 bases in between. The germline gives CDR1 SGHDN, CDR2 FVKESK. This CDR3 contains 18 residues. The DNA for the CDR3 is TGTGCCAGCAGCCTTGGGGCCCGTTGGGCAGCTCGTAACTATGGCTACACCTTC. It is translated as CASSLGARWAARNYGYTF.

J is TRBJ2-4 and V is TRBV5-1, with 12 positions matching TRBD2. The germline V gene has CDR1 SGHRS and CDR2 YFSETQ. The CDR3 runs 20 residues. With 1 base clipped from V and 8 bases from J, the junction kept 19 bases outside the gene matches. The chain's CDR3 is CASSLPTLLAGGQNVDIQYF. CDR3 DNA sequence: TGCGCCAGCAGCTTGCCAACTCTACTAGCGGGGGGACAAAATGTGGACATTCAGTACTTC. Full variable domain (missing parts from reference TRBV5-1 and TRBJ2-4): KAGVTQTPRYLIKTRGQQVTLSCSPISGHRSVSWYQQTPGQGLQFLFEYFSETQRNKGNFPGRFSGRQFSNSRSEMNVSTLELGDSALYLCASSLPTLLAGGQNVDIQYFGAGTRLSVL.

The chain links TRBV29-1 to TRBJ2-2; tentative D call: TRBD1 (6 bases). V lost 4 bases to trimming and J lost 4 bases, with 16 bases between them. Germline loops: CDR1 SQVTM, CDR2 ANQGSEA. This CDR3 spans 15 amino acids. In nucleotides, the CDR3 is TGCAGCGTTGCCCCGGACAGAGTGAGCACCGGGGAGCTGTTTTTT. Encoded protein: CSVAPDRVSTGELFF.

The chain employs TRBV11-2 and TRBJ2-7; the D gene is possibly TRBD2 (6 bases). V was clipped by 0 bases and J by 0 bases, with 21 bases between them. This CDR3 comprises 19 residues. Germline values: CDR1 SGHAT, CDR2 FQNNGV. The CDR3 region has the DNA TGTGCCAGCAGCTTAGAACTTAGGGTTCGGGGGTCGAGCTCCTACGAGCAGTACTTC. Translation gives CASSLELRVRGSSSYEQYF.

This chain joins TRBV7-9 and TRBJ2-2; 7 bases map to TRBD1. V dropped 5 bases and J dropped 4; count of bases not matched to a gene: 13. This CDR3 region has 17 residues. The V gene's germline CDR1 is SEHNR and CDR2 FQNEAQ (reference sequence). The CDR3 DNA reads TGTGCCAGCAGCCCCCCCTGGAGACAGGGACCCACCGGGGAGCTGTTTTTT. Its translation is CASSPPWRQGPTGELFF.

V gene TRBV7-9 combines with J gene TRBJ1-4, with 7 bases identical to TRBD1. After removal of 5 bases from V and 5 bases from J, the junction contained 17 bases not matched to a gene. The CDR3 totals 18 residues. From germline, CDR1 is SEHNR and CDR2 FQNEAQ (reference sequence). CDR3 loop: CASSRGQVDPGPNEKLFF. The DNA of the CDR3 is TGTGCCAGCAGCCGTGGACAGGTCGACCCGGGGCCAAATGAAAAACTGTTTTTT. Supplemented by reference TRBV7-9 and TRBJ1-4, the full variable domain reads DTGVSQNPRHKITKRGQNVTFRCDPISEHNRLYWYRQTLGQGPEFLTYFQNEAQLEKSRLLSDRFSAERPKGSFSTLEIQRTEQGDSAMYLCASSRGQVDPGPNEKLFFGSGTQLSVL.

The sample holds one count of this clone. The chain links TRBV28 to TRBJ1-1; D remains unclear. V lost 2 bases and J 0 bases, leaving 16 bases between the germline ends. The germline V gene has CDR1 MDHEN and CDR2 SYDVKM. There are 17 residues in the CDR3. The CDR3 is CASSLLQSYLMNTEAFF. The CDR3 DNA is TGTGCCAGCAGTTTACTACAGAGTTACCTCATGAACACTGAAGCTTTCTTT.

As DNA, the CDR3 is TGTGCCAGTAGGACGGGAGTAGGGGCGCCCAGCAATCAGCCCCAGCATTTT. The encoded protein is CASRTGVGAPSNQPQHF. The chain has TRBV19 and TRBJ1-5, with D possibly matching TRBD1 (5 bases). The germline CDR1 and CDR2 sequences are LNHDA and SQIVND (reference sequence). V lost 6 bases and J lost 1, with 19 bases in between. This CDR3 has 17 residues.

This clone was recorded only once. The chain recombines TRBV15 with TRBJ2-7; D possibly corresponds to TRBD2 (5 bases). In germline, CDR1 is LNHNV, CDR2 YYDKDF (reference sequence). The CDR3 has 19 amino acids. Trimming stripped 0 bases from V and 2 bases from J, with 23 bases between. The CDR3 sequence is CATSRDHKREQNLTYEQYF. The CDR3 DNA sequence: TGTGCCACCAGCAGAGATCATAAGAGGGAACAGAACTTAACCTACGAGCAGTACTTC.

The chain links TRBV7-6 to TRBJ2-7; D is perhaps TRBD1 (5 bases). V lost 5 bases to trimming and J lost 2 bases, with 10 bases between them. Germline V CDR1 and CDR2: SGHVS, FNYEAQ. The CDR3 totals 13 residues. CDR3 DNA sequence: TGTGCCAGCAGCCACGACAGTACCTACGAGCAGTACTTC. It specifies CASSHDSTYEQYF.

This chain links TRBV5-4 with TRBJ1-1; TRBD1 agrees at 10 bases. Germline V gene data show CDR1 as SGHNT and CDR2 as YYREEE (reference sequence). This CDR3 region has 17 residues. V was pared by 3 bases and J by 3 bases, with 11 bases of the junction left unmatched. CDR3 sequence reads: CASSYDRGLLWDTEAFF. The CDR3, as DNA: TGTGCCAGCAGCTATGACAGGGGGCTGCTTTGGGACACTGAAGCTTTCTTT.

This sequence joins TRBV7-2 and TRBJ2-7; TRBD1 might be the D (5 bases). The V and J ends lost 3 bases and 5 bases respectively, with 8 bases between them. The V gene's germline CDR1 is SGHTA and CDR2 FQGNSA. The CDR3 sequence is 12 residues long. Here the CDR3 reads CASSFLRDEQYF. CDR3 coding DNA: TGTGCCAGCAGCTTCCTCAGGGACGAGCAGTACTTC.

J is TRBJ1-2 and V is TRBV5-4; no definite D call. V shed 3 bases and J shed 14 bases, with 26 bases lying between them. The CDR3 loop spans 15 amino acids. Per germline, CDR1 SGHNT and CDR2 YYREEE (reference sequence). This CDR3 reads CASSSTPPGEVLLTF. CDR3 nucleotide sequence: TGTGCCAGCAGCTCGACTCCCCCGGGAGAGGTGCTCTTAACCTTC.

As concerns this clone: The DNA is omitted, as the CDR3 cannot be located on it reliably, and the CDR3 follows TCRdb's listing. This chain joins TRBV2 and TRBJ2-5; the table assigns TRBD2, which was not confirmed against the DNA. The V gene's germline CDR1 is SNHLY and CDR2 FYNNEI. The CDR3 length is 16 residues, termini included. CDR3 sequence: CASSSSPGSKRRTQYF.

The CDR3 reads CATISNLRNTEAFF. The CDR3 nucleotides are TGTGCCACCATCTCGAACCTCAGGAACACTGAAGCTTTCTTT. This chain uses TRBV6-5 with TRBJ1-1; D gene unclear. CDR1 MNHEY and CDR2 SVGAGI come from the germline V gene. Trimming removed 10 bases at V and 1 base at J, with 16 bases between. The CDR3 contains 14 residues.

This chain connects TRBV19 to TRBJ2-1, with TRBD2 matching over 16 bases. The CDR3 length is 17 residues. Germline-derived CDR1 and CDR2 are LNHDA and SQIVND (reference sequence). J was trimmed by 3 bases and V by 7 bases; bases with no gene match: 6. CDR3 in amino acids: CASTGTSGGVIYNEQFF. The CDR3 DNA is TGTGCCAGTACGGGGACTAGCGGGGGGGTGATCTACAATGAGCAGTTCTTC. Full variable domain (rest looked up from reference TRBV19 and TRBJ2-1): DGGITQSPKYLFRKEGQNVTLSCEQNLNHDAMYWYRQDPGQGLRLIYYSQIVNDFQKGDIAEGYSVSREKKESFPLTVTSAQKNPTAFYLCASTGTSGGVIYNEQFFGPGTRLTVL.

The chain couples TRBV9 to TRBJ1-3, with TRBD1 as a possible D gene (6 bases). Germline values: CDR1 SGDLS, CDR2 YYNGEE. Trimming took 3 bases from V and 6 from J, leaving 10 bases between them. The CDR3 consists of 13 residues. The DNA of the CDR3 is TGTGCCAGCAGCGAGGGGGAAGCAAACACCATATATTTT. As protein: CASSEGEANTIYF.

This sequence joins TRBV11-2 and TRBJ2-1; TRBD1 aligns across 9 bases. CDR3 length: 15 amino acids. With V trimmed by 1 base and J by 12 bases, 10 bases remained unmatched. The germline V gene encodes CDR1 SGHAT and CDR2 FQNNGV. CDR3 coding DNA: TGTGCCAGCAGCTTAGTGGGGACAGGGTACCCGGGGCAGTTCTTC. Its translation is CASSLVGTGYPGQFF.

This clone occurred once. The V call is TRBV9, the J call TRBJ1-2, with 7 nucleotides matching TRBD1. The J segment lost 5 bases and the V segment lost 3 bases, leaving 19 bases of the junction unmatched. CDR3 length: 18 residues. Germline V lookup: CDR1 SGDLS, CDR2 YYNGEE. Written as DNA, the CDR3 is TGTGCCAGCAGCGGCGGGGGGACAGTTGTAGGGATTTGGTATGGCTACACCTTC. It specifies CASSGGGTVVGIWYGYTF.

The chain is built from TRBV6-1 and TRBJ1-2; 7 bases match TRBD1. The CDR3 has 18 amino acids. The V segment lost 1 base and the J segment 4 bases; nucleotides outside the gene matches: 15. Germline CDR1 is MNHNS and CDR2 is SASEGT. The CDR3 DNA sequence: TGTGCCAGCAGTGAAGGACAGGGAAGGCCCCTCAACCTCTATGGCTACACCTTC. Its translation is CASSEGQGRPLNLYGYTF.

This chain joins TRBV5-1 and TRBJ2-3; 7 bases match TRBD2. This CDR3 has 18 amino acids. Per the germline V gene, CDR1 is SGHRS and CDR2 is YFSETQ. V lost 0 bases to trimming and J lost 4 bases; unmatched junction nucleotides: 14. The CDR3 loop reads CASSLVTGRTRPSDTQYF. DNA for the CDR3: TGCGCCAGCAGCTTGGTGACGGGCCGGACTAGACCGTCAGATACGCAGTATTTT.

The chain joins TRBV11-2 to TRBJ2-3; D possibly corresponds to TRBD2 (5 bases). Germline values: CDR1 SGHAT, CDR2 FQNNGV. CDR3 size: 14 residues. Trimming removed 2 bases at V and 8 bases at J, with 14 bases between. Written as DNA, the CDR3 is TGTGCCAGCAGCTTACGAGACGGGATTCGTACGCAGTATTTT. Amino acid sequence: CASSLRDGIRTQYF.

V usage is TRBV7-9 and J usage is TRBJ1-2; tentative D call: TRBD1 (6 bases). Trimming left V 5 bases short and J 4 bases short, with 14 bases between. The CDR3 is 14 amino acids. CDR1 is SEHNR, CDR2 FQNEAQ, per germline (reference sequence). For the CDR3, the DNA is TGTGCCAGCAGCGGGCGGGGGGGCAGCTATGGCTACACCTTC. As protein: CASSGRGGSYGYTF.

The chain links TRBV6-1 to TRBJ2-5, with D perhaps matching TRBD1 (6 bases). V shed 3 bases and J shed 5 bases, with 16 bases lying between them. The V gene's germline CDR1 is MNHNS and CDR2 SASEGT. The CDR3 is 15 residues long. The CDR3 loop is CASSELTTGLETQYF. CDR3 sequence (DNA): TGTGCCAGCAGTGAGTTAACGACAGGATTGGAGACCCAGTACTTC.

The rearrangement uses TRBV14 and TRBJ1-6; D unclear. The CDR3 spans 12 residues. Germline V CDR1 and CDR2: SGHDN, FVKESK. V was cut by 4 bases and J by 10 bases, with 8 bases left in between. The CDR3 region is CASSPTTSPLHF. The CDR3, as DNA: TGTGCCAGCAGCCCAACTACCTCACCCCTCCACTTT.

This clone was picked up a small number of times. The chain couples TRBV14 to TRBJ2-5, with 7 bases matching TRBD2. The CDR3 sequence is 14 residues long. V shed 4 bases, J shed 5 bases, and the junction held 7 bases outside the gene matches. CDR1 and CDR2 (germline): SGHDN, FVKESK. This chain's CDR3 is CASSRKTSRETQYF. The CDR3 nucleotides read TGTGCCAGCAGCCGAAAGACTAGCCGGGAGACCCAGTACTTC.

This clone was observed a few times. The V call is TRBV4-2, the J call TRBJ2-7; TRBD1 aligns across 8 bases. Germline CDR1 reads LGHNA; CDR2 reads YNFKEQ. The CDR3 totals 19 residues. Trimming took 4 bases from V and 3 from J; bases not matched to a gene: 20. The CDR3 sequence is CASSLHNLTSGTGRYEQYF. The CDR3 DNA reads TGTGCCAGCAGCCTACACAACTTAACTTCCGGGACAGGCCGCTACGAGCAGTACTTC.

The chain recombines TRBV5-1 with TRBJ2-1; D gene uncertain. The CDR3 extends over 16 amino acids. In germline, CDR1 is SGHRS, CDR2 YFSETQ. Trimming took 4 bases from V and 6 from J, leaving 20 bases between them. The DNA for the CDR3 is TGCGCCAGCAGCAGAAGCCCGGTCATGACTGCCAATGAGCAGTTCTTC. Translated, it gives CASSRSPVMTANEQFF.

DNA for the CDR3: TGCGCCAGCAGCTTGGGGGAGACAGGGGGGCCCGAGCAGTACTTC. Translation: CASSLGETGGPEQYF. The V gene is TRBV5-1, the J gene TRBJ2-5; 9 bases match TRBD1. The DNA matches TRBJ2-7 better at its end, which makes the J call doubtful. The V gene's germline CDR1 is SGHRS and CDR2 YFSETQ. CDR3 size: 15 residues.

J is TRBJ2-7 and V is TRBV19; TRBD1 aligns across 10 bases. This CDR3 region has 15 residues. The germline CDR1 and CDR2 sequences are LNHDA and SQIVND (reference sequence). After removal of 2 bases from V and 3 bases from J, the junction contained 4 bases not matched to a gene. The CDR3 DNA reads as TGTGCCAGTAGTATAATCGGGACAGGGGACTACGAGCAGTACTTC. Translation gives CASSIIGTGDYEQYF.

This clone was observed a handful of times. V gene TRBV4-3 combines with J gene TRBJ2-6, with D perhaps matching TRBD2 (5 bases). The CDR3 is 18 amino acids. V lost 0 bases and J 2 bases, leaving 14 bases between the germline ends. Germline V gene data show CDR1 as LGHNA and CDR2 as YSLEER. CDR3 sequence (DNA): TGCGCCAGCAGCCAAGATGTAGCGTCCGGAACTGGGGCCAACGTCCTGACTTTC. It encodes CASSQDVASGTGANVLTF.